This T cell receptor (beta chain) was sequenced for a study of blood T cell repertoires in COVID-19. Study-wide context: Sites across the United States, Italy and Spain contributed samples from acute and convalescent COVID-19. T cells, B-cell-depleted T cells, or PBMCs provided the cDNA or gDNA that served as material.

In the original processing: For nucleated cells, counts were estimated from reference gene primer amplification. TCRdb's table, derived via immunoSEQ multiplex PCR, lists solely in-frame clones and lacks some. V and J calls and clone size are those listed in that table; D and trimming were worked out from the DNA. The data contain about 180,000 clones, 85% to 90% of them singletons. The receptor was isolated from a woman aged 25-40 years with active or convalescent COVID-19. Sequencing was performed on peripheral blood.

The DNA for the CDR3 is TGCGCCAGCAGGGGAGCTCGCGCTGGAAACATTCAGTACTTC. It encodes CASRGARAGNIQYF. This sequence joins TRBV5-1 and TRBJ2-4; D is possibly TRBD2 (5 bases). This CDR3 has 14 residues. Trimming left V 5 bases short and J 6 bases short, with 15 bases between. Germline V lookup: CDR1 SGHRS, CDR2 YFSETQ. The variable domain in full, completed from reference TRBV5-1 and TRBJ2-4, reads KAGVTQTPRYLIKTRGQQVTLSCSPISGHRSVSWYQQTPGQGLQFLFEYFSETQRNKGNFPGRFSGRQFSNSRSEMNVSTLELGDSALYLCASRGARAGNIQYFGAGTRLSVL.